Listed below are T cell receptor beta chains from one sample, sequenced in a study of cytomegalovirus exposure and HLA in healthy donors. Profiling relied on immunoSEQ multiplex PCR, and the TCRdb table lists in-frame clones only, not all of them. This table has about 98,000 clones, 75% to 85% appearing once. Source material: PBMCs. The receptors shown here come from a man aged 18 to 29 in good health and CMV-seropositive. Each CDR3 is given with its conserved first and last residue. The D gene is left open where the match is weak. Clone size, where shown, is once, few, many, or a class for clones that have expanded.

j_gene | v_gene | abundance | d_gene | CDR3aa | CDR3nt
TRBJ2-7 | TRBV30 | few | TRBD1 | CAWSPGTGSFDEQYF | TGTGCCTGGAGCCCTGGGACAGGTTCTTTTGACGAGCAGTACTTC
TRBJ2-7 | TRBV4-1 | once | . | CASSQESHAEQYF | TGCGCCAGCAGCCAAGAAAGCCATGCCGAGCAGTACTTC
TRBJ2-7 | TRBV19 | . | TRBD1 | CASSAGQAYEQYF | TGTGCCAGTAGTGCAGGACAGGCCTACGAGCAGTACTTC
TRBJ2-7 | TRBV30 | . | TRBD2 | CAWRSPSSGSTYEQYF | TGTGCCTGGAGATCACCTTCTAGCGGGAGTACGTACGAGCAGTACTTC
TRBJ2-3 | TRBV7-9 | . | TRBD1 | CASWTGDPTDTQYF | TGTGCCAGCTGGACAGGGGATCCCACAGATACGCAGTATTTT
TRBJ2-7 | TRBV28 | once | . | CASRIYQGEQYF | TGTGCCAGCAGGATTTATCAGGGGGAGCAGTACTTC
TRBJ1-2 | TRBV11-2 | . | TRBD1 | CASSLETDRAQGYTF | TGTGCCAGCAGCTTAGAAACCGACAGGGCCCAAGGCTACACCTTC
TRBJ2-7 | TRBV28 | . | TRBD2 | CASSFPGGVYEQYF | TGTGCCAGCAGTTTCCCCGGGGGGGTGTACGAGCAGTACTTC
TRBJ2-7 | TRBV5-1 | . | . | CASSWQPGYEQHF | TGCGCCAGCAGCTGGCAACCAGGGTACGAGCAGCACTTC
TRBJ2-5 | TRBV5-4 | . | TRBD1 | CASSTGTGGMETQYF | TGTGCCAGCAGCACCGGGACAGGGGGTATGGAGACCCAGTACTTC
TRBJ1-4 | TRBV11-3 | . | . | CASSLDLSGATNEKLFF | TGTGCCAGCAGCTTAGATCTAAGTGGAGCAACTAATGAAAAACTGTTTTTT
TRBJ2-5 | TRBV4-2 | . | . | CASSQVDYSQETQYF | TGTGCCAGCAGCCAAGTTGACTACTCCCAAGAGACCCAGTACTTC
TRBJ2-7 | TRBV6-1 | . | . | CASSGRDSPRQYF | TGTGCCAGCAGTGGCCGGGACTCCCCGAGGCAGTACTTC
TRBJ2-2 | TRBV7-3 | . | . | CASSLVPRDTYTGELFF | TGTGCCAGCAGCTTAGTACCCCGAGACACTTACACCGGGGAGCTGTTTTTT
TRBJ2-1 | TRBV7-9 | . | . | CASSFGGGESYNEQFF | TGTGCCAGCAGCTTTGGCGGGGGCGAATCCTACAATGAGCAGTTCTTC
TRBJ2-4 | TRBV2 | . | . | CASSEAQGGIQYF | TGTGCCAGCAGTGAAGCGCAGGGAGGCATTCAGTACTTC
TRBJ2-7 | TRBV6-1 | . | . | CAIQGTTYEQYF | TGTGCCATTCAGGGTACGACCTACGAGCAGTACTTC
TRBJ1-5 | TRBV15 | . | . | CATSRDGGGNQPQHF | TGTGCCACCAGCAGAGACGGGGGGGGCAATCAGCCCCAGCATTTT
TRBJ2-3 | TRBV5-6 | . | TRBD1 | CASSSFPPGQGADPQYF | TGTGCCAGCAGCTCTTTTCCCCCGGGACAGGGGGCTGACCCGCAGTATTTT
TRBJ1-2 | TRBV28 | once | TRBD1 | CASSSGQGFYGYTF | TGTGCCAGCAGTTCGGGACAGGGGTTTTATGGCTACACCTTC
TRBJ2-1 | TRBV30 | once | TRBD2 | CAWHRLSGGWYNEQFF | TGTGCCTGGCACCGCCTTAGCGGGGGGTGGTACAATGAGCAGTTCTTC
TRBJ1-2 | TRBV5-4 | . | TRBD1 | CASSIRTGGSGYTF | TGTGCCAGCAGCATCAGGACAGGGGGCTCTGGCTACACCTTC
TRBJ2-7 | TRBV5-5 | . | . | CASSWDKSYEQYF | TGTGCCAGCAGCTGGGACAAGAGTTACGAGCAGTACTTC
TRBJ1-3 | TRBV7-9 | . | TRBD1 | CASSLGDRAPGNTIYF | TGTGCCAGCAGCTTAGGGGACAGGGCCCCTGGAAACACCATATATTTT
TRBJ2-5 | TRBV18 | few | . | CASSPTQETQYF | TGTGCCAGCTCCCCTACCCAAGAGACCCAGTACTTC
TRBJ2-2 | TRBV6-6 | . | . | CASMGDSDTGELFF | TGTGCCAGCATGGGGGACTCCGACACCGGGGAGCTGTTTTTT
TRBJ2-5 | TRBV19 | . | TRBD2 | CASSIVNSGGKETQYF | TGTGCCAGTAGTATCGTAAATAGCGGGGGGAAAGAGACCCAGTACTTC
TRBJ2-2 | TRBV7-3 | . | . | CASSSSNTGELFF | TGTGCCAGCAGTTCGTCGAACACCGGGGAGCTGTTTTTT
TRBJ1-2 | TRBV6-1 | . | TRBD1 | CASRGGQGLGYTF | TGTGCCAGCAGGGGGGGACAGGGGTTGGGCTACACCTTC
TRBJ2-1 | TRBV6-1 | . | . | CASRLHSSYNEQFF | TGTGCCAGCAGGCTACACAGCTCCTACAATGAGCAGTTCTTC
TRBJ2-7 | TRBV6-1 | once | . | CASSGVGRSIYEQYF | TGTGCCAGCAGTGGCGTAGGCCGGAGCATCTACGAGCAGTACTTC
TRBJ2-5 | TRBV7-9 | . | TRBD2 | CASSAGTRETQYF | TGTGCCAGCAGCGCCGGGACTAGAGAGACCCAGTACTTC
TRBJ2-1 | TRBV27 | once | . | CASSLGPNNEQFF | TGTGCCAGCAGTTTAGGCCCGAACAATGAGCAGTTCTTC
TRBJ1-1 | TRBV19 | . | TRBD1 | CASRPDRGSHTEAFF | TGTGCCAGTAGGCCGGACAGGGGATCGCATACTGAAGCTTTCTTT
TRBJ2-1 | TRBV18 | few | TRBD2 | CASSPRGTSGANEQFF | TGTGCCAGCTCACCAAGGGGGACTAGCGGGGCCAATGAGCAGTTCTTC
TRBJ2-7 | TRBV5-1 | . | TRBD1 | CASSGQTGEYEQYF | TGCGCCAGCAGCGGGCAGACAGGGGAGTACGAGCAGTACTTC
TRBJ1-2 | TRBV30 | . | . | CAWSVAGDNYGYTF | TGTGCCTGGAGTGTCGCGGGGGACAACTATGGCTACACCTTC
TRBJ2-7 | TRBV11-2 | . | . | CASSWTAYEQYF | TGTGCCAGCAGCTGGACAGCGTACGAGCAGTACTTC
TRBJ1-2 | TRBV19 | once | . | CASGHRAGNGYTF | TGTGCCAGCGGCCATCGGGCGGGGAATGGCTACACCTTC
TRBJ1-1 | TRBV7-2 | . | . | CASSLDRHEAFF | TGTGCCAGCAGCTTAGACAGACATGAAGCTTTCTTT
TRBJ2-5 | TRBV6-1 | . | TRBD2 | CASSEASGGQETQYF | TGTGCCAGCAGTGAAGCTAGCGGGGGGCAAGAGACCCAGTACTTC
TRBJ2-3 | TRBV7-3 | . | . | CASSLGGYTDTQYF | TGTGCCAGCAGCTTAGGGGGGTACACAGATACGCAGTATTTT
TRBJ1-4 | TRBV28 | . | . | CASSFGGVHEKLFF | TGTGCCAGCAGTTTTGGGGGGGTGCATGAAAAACTGTTTTTT
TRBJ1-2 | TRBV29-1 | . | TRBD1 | CSVLTGEDGYTF | TGCAGCGTGCTGACAGGGGAAGATGGCTACACCTTC
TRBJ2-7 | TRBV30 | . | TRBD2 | CAWTSGGGAYEQYF | TGTGCCTGGACTTCCGGCGGGGGGGCCTACGAGCAGTACTTC
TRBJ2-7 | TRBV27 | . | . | CASSPRDKNYEQYF | TGTGCCAGCAGCCCCCGGGACAAAAACTACGAGCAGTACTTC
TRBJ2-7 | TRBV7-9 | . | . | CASSLGLASHEQYF | TGTGCCAGCAGCTTAGGGCTAGCGTCGCACGAGCAGTACTTC
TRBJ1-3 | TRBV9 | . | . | CASSETSNSGNTIYF | TGTGCCAGCAGCGAGACTTCCAACTCTGGAAACACCATATATTTT
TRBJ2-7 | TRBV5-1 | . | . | CASSLKQPSYEQYF | TGCGCCAGCAGCTTGAAACAGCCCTCCTACGAGCAGTACTTC